This T cell receptor (beta chain) derives from a study of T-cell reconstitution after alpha-beta-depleted transplantation in children. Trimming took 3 bases from V and 8 from J; bases not matched to a gene: 4. Germline V gene sequence: CDR1 SGHRS, CDR2 YFSETQ. The CDR3 is 13 amino acids. Unique molecular identifiers featured in how the TCRbeta library was prepared. Each CDR3 protein is one row after TCRdb ran MiXCR on the PCR reads. The data contain approximately 500,000 distinct CDR3 sequences, about 10% of them singletons. This clonotype was observed at least ten times. Its target is not known. Study-level findings and limits: Surviving recipient cells, namely T cells and thymic progenitors, were the source of high day-60 TCRbeta diversity in some patients. Hyperexpanded clones declined; after one year, newly produced T cells mostly supplied diversity. Several hundred graft clones that had expanded were reportedly the source of alpha-beta T cells about two months after transplant.

The chain carries TRBV5-1 and TRBJ2-1; 8 bases fit TRBD1. This TCR came from a child aged 2 to 10 with inherited bone marrow failure, due to receive a stem cell transplant. Sequencing was performed on PBMCs, taken before TCRalphabeta/CD19-depleted stem cell transplant. The CDR3 DNA reads TGCGCCAGCAGCTACGGACAGGGTGATGAGCAGTTCTTC. Translation gives CASSYGQGDEQFF.